The 13 T cell receptor beta chains given below trace back to one sample, sequenced in a study of T cell responses to AZD1222 COVID-19 vaccine. Measured with immunoSEQ multiplex PCR; TCRdb has only the in-frame clones, and not every one. Of 120,000 to 150,000 clones in the sample, 89% were seen once. Sequenced material: peripheral blood, taken 28 days after the second AZD1222 dose. The receptor source for this set is an adult who received the AZD1222 COVID-19 vaccine.

The chain recombines TRBV2 with TRBJ2-2; D is uncertain. Trimming cost V 5 bases and J 8 bases, with 12 bases left between them. Germline lookup yields CDR1 SNHLY and CDR2 FYNNEI. The CDR3 length is 13 residues. The CDR3 sequence is CASSFERAGELFF. The CDR3, as DNA: TGTGCCAGCAGTTTCGAAAGGGCTGGGGAGCTGTTTTTT.

This chain connects TRBV15 to TRBJ1-1; no clear D. Trimming removed 2 bases at V and 1 base at J, with 8 bases between. This CDR3 has 14 amino acids. In germline, CDR1 is LNHNV, CDR2 YYDKDF (reference sequence). The CDR3, as DNA: TGTGCCACCAGCAGACGGGGAGGGAACACTGAAGCTTTCTTT. This translates into CATSRRGGNTEAFF.

V and J are TRBV4-3 and TRBJ2-1; the D gene is possibly TRBD2 (6 bases). Germline CDR1 reads LGHNA; CDR2 reads YSLEER. This CDR3 has 15 residues. V shed 0 bases and J shed 9 bases, with 15 bases lying between them. The CDR3, as DNA: TGCGCCAGCAGCCAAGATTTGAGGGGAGGAGGTGAGCAGTTCTTC. Protein: CASSQDLRGGGEQFF.

The chain links TRBV14 to TRBJ2-1; 7 nucleotides align to TRBD1. This CDR3 is 16 amino acids long. With 2 bases clipped from V and 9 bases from J, the junction kept 13 bases outside the gene matches. The germline V gene encodes CDR1 SGHDN and CDR2 FVKESK. DNA for the CDR3: TGTGCCAGCAGCCAACCGGCGGTGGGACAGAGGGGTGAGCAGTTCTTC. Amino acids: CASSQPAVGQRGEQFF.

Here the CDR3 DNA reads TGCGCCAGCAGCTTGCCACGGACCGACCCTAACTATGGCTACACCTTC. This encodes CASSLPRTDPNYGYTF. The rearrangement links TRBV5-1 to TRBJ1-2; D not certain. Germline values: CDR1 SGHRS, CDR2 YFSETQ. Trimming stripped 1 base from V and 0 bases from J, with 13 bases between. CDR3 length: 16 residues.

The chain couples TRBV19 to TRBJ1-1, with 10 bases fitting TRBD1. The germline V gene encodes CDR1 LNHDA and CDR2 SQIVND (reference sequence). This CDR3 is built from 16 residues. V dropped 5 bases and J dropped 3; count of bases not matched to a gene: 9. The CDR3 bases are TGTGCCAGTAGTGACGACAGGGGGCACCTCTACACTGAAGCTTTCTTT. This gives the protein CASSDDRGHLYTEAFF.

The chain links TRBV2 to TRBJ1-1, with D possibly matching TRBD1 (5 bases). Trimming pared 4 bases from V and 6 bases from J, leaving 12 bases between. This CDR3 is built from 13 residues. Looked up from germline, CDR1 is SNHLY and CDR2 is FYNNEI. In nucleotides, the CDR3 is TGTGCCAGCAGTGGACAGAGGAGCGCTGAAGCTTTCTTT. It is translated as CASSGQRSAEAFF.

V is TRBV19 and J is TRBJ2-7, with D possibly being TRBD1 (5 bases). The germline CDR1 and CDR2 sequences are LNHDA and SQIVND (reference sequence). The ends were cut back, 5 bases at V and 3 bases at J, with 26 bases in the middle. The CDR3 is made up of 18 amino acids. The CDR3 sequence: CASSQGSYNSRARYEQYF. CDR3 nucleotide sequence: TGTGCCAGTAGTCAGGGATCCTACAACAGTCGGGCACGCTACGAGCAGTACTTC.

V is TRBV6-5 and J is TRBJ1-2; 7 bases agree with TRBD1. Germline-derived CDR1 and CDR2 are MNHEY and SVGAGI. Trimming cost V 7 bases and J 0 bases; bases outside gene matches: 5. This CDR3 is built from 14 residues. In DNA form, the CDR3 reads TGTGCCAGCACCGACAGGGAAGCTAACTATGGCTACACCTTC. Translated: CASTDREANYGYTF.

V is TRBV28 and J is TRBJ1-2; D gene ambiguous. Germline assignment: CDR1 MDHEN and CDR2 SYDVKM. The V and J ends lost 6 bases and 5 bases respectively, with 19 bases between them. The CDR3 spans 15 residues. The CDR3 reads CASRRSPRMVYGYTF. As DNA, the CDR3 is TGTGCCAGCAGGCGCTCCCCTCGAATGGTTTATGGCTACACCTTC.

V is TRBV7-9 and J is TRBJ2-2; D perhaps matches TRBD2 (5 bases). This CDR3 spans 16 amino acids. Trimming left V 1 base short and J 1 base short, with 10 bases between. From germline, CDR1 is SEHNR and CDR2 FQNEAQ (reference sequence). The CDR3 DNA reads TGTGCCAGCAGCTTAGTTACGGGAATGAACACCGGGGAGCTGTTTTTT. Protein: CASSLVTGMNTGELFF. The full variable domain, with the rest looked up from reference TRBV7-9 and TRBJ2-2, is DTGVSQNPRHKITKRGQNVTFRCDPISEHNRLYWYRQTLGQGPEFLTYFQNEAQLEKSRLLSDRFSAERPKGSFSTLEIQRTEQGDSAMYLCASSLVTGMNTGELFFGEGSRLTVL.

The rearrangement uses TRBV5-5 and TRBJ1-2; 7 nucleotides align to TRBD1. With V trimmed by 0 bases and J by 3 bases, 8 bases remained unmatched. The CDR3 extends over 16 amino acids. CDR1 is SGHKS, CDR2 YYEKEE, per germline (reference sequence). This chain's CDR3 is CASSLEPGGFDYGYTF. The CDR3 DNA reads as TGTGCCAGCAGCTTGGAACCAGGGGGATTTGACTATGGCTACACCTTC.

The chain couples TRBV12-3 or TRBV12-4 to TRBJ2-1; maybe TRBD2 (5 bases). This CDR3 has 13 residues. V dropped 3 bases and J dropped 7 bases, with 10 bases sitting between them. The CDR3 DNA reads as TGTGCCAGCAGTTTTGGAGGTTGGAATGAGCAGTTCTTC. This codes for CASSFGGWNEQFF.